Listed below are T cell receptor beta chains from one sample, sequenced in a study of cytomegalovirus exposure and HLA in healthy donors. Libraries were prepared by immunoSEQ multiplex PCR; TCRdb keeps only in-frame clonotypes and omits some of them. The profile shows approximately 120,000 clones, over 70% of them singletons. The sample consisted of PBMCs. These receptors were collected from a woman aged 50 to 60 in good health and CMV-seronegative. Both conserved end residues are part of each CDR3. The order of the fields is CDR3 DNA, CDR3 protein, D gene, J gene, clone size, V gene. D genes are given only for firm matches. A row's size may be missing; if present it is once, few, many or a size class.

CDR3 DNA: TGTGCCAGCAGCAAACGAGGAGGGACAGGGAGGAACACCGGGGAGCTGTTTTTT
CDR3 protein: CASSKRGGTGRNTGELFF
D gene: TRBD1
J gene: TRBJ2-2
clone size: -
V gene: TRBV28

CDR3 DNA: TGTGCCAGCAGCCCGGACGGGATCTATGGCTACACCTTC
CDR3 protein: CASSPDGIYGYTF
D gene: -
J gene: TRBJ1-2
clone size: -
V gene: TRBV5-4

CDR3 DNA: TGTGCCAGCAGCTCAGCGGTCAGCTCCTACGAGCAGTACTTC
CDR3 protein: CASSSAVSSYEQYF
D gene: -
J gene: TRBJ2-7
clone size: -
V gene: TRBV11-2

CDR3 DNA: TGCAGTGTGCGGGCGGGGGGCACAGATACGCAGTATTTT
CDR3 protein: CSVRAGGTDTQYF
D gene: TRBD2
J gene: TRBJ2-3
clone size: few
V gene: TRBV29-1

CDR3 DNA: TGTGCTACCGATGAAGAGGGTAGACCCACAGATACGCAGTATTTT
CDR3 protein: CATDEEGRPTDTQYF
D gene: -
J gene: TRBJ2-3
clone size: -
V gene: TRBV28

CDR3 DNA: TGTGCCAGCAGCTTAGTTCCTGGGCCAGGGGGCTACCAGCCCCAGCATTTT
CDR3 protein: CASSLVPGPGGYQPQHF
D gene: TRBD1
J gene: TRBJ1-5
clone size: -
V gene: TRBV7-8

CDR3 DNA: TGTGCCAGTAGTATCGCCCCTCTAGGCCTCTACAATGAGCAGTTCTTC
CDR3 protein: CASSIAPLGLYNEQFF
D gene: -
J gene: TRBJ2-1
clone size: -
V gene: TRBV19

CDR3 DNA: TGTGCCAGCAGCTTGGGGGCCGTCTCCTACAATGAGCAGTTCTTC
CDR3 protein: CASSLGAVSYNEQFF
D gene: -
J gene: TRBJ2-1
clone size: -
V gene: TRBV5-4

CDR3 DNA: TGTGCCTCCAAAGGACAAATAAATTCACCCCTCCACTTT
CDR3 protein: CASKGQINSPLHF
D gene: -
J gene: TRBJ1-6
clone size: -
V gene: TRBV30

CDR3 DNA: TGCGCCAGCAGCCAAGGTTGGGTCCTAGCGGGAGAGACCCAGTACTTC
CDR3 protein: CASSQGWVLAGETQYF
D gene: TRBD2
J gene: TRBJ2-5
clone size: once
V gene: TRBV4-1

CDR3 DNA: TGTGCCAGCAGTTCCCGAGGGGCAGGGAGGGTTGGCTACACCTTC
CDR3 protein: CASSSRGAGRVGYTF
D gene: -
J gene: TRBJ1-2
clone size: -
V gene: TRBV28

CDR3 DNA: TGTGCCAGCAGCCCAAACACCGCAGTTACCTACGAGCAGTACTTC
CDR3 protein: CASSPNTAVTYEQYF
D gene: -
J gene: TRBJ2-7
clone size: -
V gene: TRBV11-2

CDR3 DNA: TGTGCCAGCAGCTTACGAGGGTTGGGCAATCAGCCCCAGCATTTT
CDR3 protein: CASSLRGLGNQPQHF
D gene: -
J gene: TRBJ1-5
clone size: -
V gene: TRBV13

CDR3 DNA: TGTGCCAGCAGTCCCCAGGGGACAACTAATGAAAAACTGTTTTTT
CDR3 protein: CASSPQGTTNEKLFF
D gene: -
J gene: TRBJ1-4
clone size: -
V gene: TRBV7-2

CDR3 DNA: TGTGCCAGCTCACCCCTCCGCGGACAGGGCGCCTACGAGCAGTACTTC
CDR3 protein: CASSPLRGQGAYEQYF
D gene: TRBD1
J gene: TRBJ2-7
clone size: -
V gene: TRBV18

CDR3 DNA: TGCGCCAGCAGACCACAGGGGACCGGGGAGCTGTTTTTT
CDR3 protein: CASRPQGTGELFF
D gene: TRBD1
J gene: TRBJ2-2
clone size: -
V gene: TRBV5-1

CDR3 DNA: TGTGCCAGCAGCGTAGATACCGGGGTCTCTGGAAACACCATATATTTT
CDR3 protein: CASSVDTGVSGNTIYF
D gene: -
J gene: TRBJ1-3
clone size: -
V gene: TRBV9